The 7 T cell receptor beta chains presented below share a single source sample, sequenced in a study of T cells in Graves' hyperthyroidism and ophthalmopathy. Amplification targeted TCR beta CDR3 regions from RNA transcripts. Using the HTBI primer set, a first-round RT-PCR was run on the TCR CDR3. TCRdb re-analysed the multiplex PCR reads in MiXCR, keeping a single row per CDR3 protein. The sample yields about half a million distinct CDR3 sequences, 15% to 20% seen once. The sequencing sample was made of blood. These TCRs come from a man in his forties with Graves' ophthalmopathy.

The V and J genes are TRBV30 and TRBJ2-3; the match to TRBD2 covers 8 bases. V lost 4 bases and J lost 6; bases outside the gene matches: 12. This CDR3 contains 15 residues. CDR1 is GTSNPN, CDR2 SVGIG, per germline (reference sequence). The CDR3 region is CAWTHYPRGGDTQYF. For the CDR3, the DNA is TGTGCCTGGACCCACTACCCCCGGGGGGGGGATACGCAGTATTTT.

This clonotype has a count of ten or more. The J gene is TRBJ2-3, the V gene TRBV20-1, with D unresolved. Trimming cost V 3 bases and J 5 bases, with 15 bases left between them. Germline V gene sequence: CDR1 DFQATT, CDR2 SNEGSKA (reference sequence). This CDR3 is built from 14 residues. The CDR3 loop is CSASFLVTKDTQYF. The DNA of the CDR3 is TGCAGTGCTAGTTTCTTAGTTACCAAAGATACGCAGTATTTT.

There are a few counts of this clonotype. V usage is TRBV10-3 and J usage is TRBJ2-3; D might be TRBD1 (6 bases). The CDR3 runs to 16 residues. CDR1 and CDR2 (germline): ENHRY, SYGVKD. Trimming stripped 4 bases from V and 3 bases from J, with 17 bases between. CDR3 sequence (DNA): TGTGCCATCAGTGGGGGGCAGGCCCGCGGGACAGATACGCAGTATTTT. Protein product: CAISGGQARGTDTQYF.

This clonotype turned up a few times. The CDR3 region is CASSPDRGDRGAFF. CDR3 DNA: TGTGCCAGCAGTCCCGACAGGGGAGATAGGGGAGCTTTCTTT. The chain carries TRBV6-1 and TRBJ1-1, with 8 positions matching TRBD1. This CDR3 spans 14 amino acids. Germline assignment: CDR1 MNHNS and CDR2 SASEGT. V lost 5 bases, J lost 10 bases, and 12 bases stayed unmatched.

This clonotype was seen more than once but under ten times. CDR3 region: CSARQGTYNEQFF. The DNA for the CDR3 is TGCAGCGCTAGACAGGGAACCTACAATGAGCAGTTCTTC. The chain combines TRBV29-1 with TRBJ2-1, with 7 bases identical to TRBD1. This CDR3 has 13 residues. Trimming at V came to 7 bases and at J to 2 bases, leaving 5 bases not matched to a gene. Germline V gene data show CDR1 as SQVTM and CDR2 as ANQGSEA.

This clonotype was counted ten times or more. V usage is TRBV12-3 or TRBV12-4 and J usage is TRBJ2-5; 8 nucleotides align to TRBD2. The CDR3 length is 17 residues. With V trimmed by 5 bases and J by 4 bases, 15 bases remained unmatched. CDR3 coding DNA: TGTGCCAGCAGTCCCGACGGGGGGGGAGTAGACCTAGAGACCCAGTACTTC. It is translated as CASSPDGGGVDLETQYF.

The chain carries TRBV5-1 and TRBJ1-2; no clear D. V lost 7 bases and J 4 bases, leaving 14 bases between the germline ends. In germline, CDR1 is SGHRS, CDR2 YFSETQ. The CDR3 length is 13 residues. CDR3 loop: CASPAEDGYGYTF. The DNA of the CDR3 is TGCGCCAGCCCCGCGGAGGATGGCTATGGCTACACCTTC.